The clone carrying this T cell receptor (beta chain) was recorded a few times. Its antigen remains unknown. This record belongs to a study of early T cells in non-severe SARS-CoV-2 infection. Study information: It was bulk RNA from unsorted whole blood that was sequenced, and the chains were unpaired. Findings of the study overall: Missing private and CD4 specificities, VDJdb matching favored anti-spike CD8 responses.

As part of library construction, unique molecular identifiers were attached to individual cDNA molecules. Each CDR3 protein is one row after TCRdb ran MiXCR on the 5' RACE reads. The sample includes some 50,000 distinct CDR3 sequences, 8.5% to 10% seen only once; the top ten take around 3.7%. Germline assignment: CDR1 SGHTA and CDR2 FQGTGA. CDR3 length: 14 residues. The V segment lost 4 bases and the J segment 5 bases; nucleotides outside the gene matches: 6. The sequencing here drew on whole blood, taken at baseline. The chain has TRBV7-3 and TRBJ2-5; 8 positions agree with TRBD2. The receptor's source is an adult who was a healthcare worker with PCR-confirmed SARS-CoV-2 infection or an uninfected control (not recorded which). This CDR3 is CASSSSGRGETQYF. For the CDR3, the DNA is TGTGCCAGCAGCTCGAGCGGGAGAGGGGAGACCCAGTACTTC.